The 10 T cell receptor beta chains in this list originate from one sample, sequenced in a study of cytomegalovirus exposure and HLA in healthy donors. The PCR used 60 Vbeta and 13 Jbeta primers. The method was immunoSEQ multiplex PCR; TCRdb's version includes in-frame clones alone and lacks a portion of them. This repertoire shows 150,000 to 200,000 clones, around 81% found once; its top ten account for 2% to 2.5%. The source material was PBMCs. The receptors originated from a woman under 40 in good health and CMV-seronegative.

V gene TRBV10-3 combines with J gene TRBJ1-5; D perhaps matches TRBD1 (5 bases). This CDR3 has 12 amino acids. Germline V gene sequence: CDR1 ENHRY, CDR2 SYGVKD. With 6 bases removed from V and 4 bases from J, the gap between germline ends came to 7 bases. As DNA, the CDR3 is TGTGCCATCAGCTCAGGGAATCAGCCCCAGCATTTT. Translation: CAISSGNQPQHF.

The chain is built from TRBV5-4 and TRBJ2-7, with 7 bases matching TRBD2. V lost 4 bases and J lost 7; bases outside the gene matches: 14. The CDR3 has 15 residues. Germline CDR1 is SGHNT and CDR2 is YYREEE (reference sequence). In nucleotides, the CDR3 is TGTGCCAGCAGCCTAGGACTAGTGCCTTCTTCGGAGCAGTACTTC. Its protein product is CASSLGLVPSSEQYF.

This clone has just a few counts. This chain joins TRBV19 and TRBJ2-7; 10 bases map to TRBD1. After removal of 6 bases from V and 4 bases from J, the junction contained 9 bases not matched to a gene. CDR1 is LNHDA, CDR2 SQIVND, per germline (reference sequence). There are 15 residues in the CDR3. The CDR3 bases are TGTGCCAGTAGGTCGATCCGGGACAGGGGATACGAGCAGTACTTC. Amino acids: CASRSIRDRGYEQYF. The full variable domain, completed using reference TRBV19 and TRBJ2-7, is DGGITQSPKYLFRKEGQNVTLSCEQNLNHDAMYWYRQDPGQGLRLIYYSQIVNDFQKGDIAEGYSVSREKKESFPLTVTSAQKNPTAFYLCASRSIRDRGYEQYFGPGTRLTVT.

The rearrangement uses TRBV27 and TRBJ1-1; D not resolved. Germline-derived CDR1 and CDR2 are MNHEY and SMNVEV (reference sequence). The CDR3 has 14 residues. The ends were cut back, 6 bases at V and 1 base at J, with 12 bases in the middle. This CDR3 is CASSPGGPNTEAFF. The CDR3 DNA reads TGTGCCAGCAGCCCTGGAGGCCCGAACACTGAAGCTTTCTTT.

V gene TRBV6-1 combines with J gene TRBJ2-7, with D perhaps TRBD2 (6 bases). Germline V gene data show CDR1 as MNHNS and CDR2 as SASEGT. V lost 5 bases, J lost 6 bases, and 14 bases lay in between. This CDR3 region has 13 residues. The CDR3 coding sequence is TGTGCCAGCAGTTCAACACTAGCTGCCGAGCAGTACTTC. Protein: CASSSTLAAEQYF.

Only a few counts were recorded for this clone. The chain is built from TRBV2 and TRBJ2-1; perhaps TRBD2 as D (6 bases). Looked up from germline, CDR1 is SNHLY and CDR2 is FYNNEI. The V gene lost 6 bases and the J gene lost 4 bases, with 13 bases spanning the gap. The CDR3 contains 14 residues. This CDR3 reads CASSAVGGYNEQFF. CDR3 coding DNA: TGTGCCAGCAGCGCCGTGGGGGGATACAATGAGCAGTTCTTC.

The chain carries TRBV5-1 and TRBJ2-5; 9 bases align to TRBD1. V lost 4 bases to trimming and J lost 4 bases; unmatched junction nucleotides: 5. Germline V lookup: CDR1 SGHRS, CDR2 YFSETQ. This CDR3 has 14 amino acids. CDR3 nucleotides: TGCGCCAGCAGCAGCGGGACAGGGCTAGAGACCCAGTACTTC. Translating it yields CASSSGTGLETQYF.

This clone was observed a few times. The same CDR3 arises from other DNA sequences in this sample as well. J is TRBJ1-3 and V is TRBV19; no definite D call. V was clipped by 6 bases and J by 2 bases, with 17 bases between them. Germline assignment: CDR1 LNHDA and CDR2 SQIVND (reference sequence). There are 16 residues in the CDR3. Here the CDR3 reads CASSIVEGFAGNTIYF. As DNA, the CDR3 is TGTGCCAGTAGCATCGTGGAGGGATTTGCTGGAAACACCATATATTTT.

This rearrangement joins TRBV7-8 to TRBJ2-1, with TRBD2 matching 10 bases. The CDR3 extends over 18 amino acids. The trim removed 4 bases at V and 3 bases at J, leaving 12 bases unmatched. Per the germline V gene, CDR1 is SGHVS and CDR2 is FQNEAQ. The CDR3 loop reads CASSSPPVAGGHYNEQFF. In nucleotides, the CDR3 is TGTGCCAGCAGCTCTCCGCCGGTAGCGGGGGGACACTACAATGAGCAGTTCTTC.

The rearrangement joins TRBV18 to TRBJ1-3, with D maybe TRBD1 (5 bases). The V end lost 3 bases, the J end lost 4 bases, and 22 bases lay between the germline ends. Germline loops: CDR1 KGHSH, CDR2 LQKENI. The CDR3 covers 18 residues. In DNA, the CDR3 is TGTGCCAGCTCACCGGTCCAAGGGGATATTAGTCCGGGAAACACCATATATTTT. This codes for CASSPVQGDISPGNTIYF.